What follows describes a single T cell receptor beta chain. Some clones are missing from TCRdb's copy, which holds only in-frame ones; the method was immunoSEQ multiplex PCR. Among 25,000 to 30,000 clones listed, more than 70% were seen once. The source of the sample is a study of T cell changes during pregnancy in multiple sclerosis. The CDR3 is made up of 18 amino acids. Germline CDR1 is SGDLS and CDR2 is YYNGEE. Trimming removed 0 bases from V and 4 bases from J; junction bases left unmatched: 7. The TCR comes from a female donor with multiple sclerosis, enrolled in a pregnancy study. The rearrangement joins TRBV9 to TRBJ2-1; 13 bases agree with TRBD2. Here the sequenced sample was CD8+ T cells from peripheral blood mononuclear cells, taken after pregnancy. The CDR3 DNA reads TGTGCCAGCAGCGTAGAACTAGCGGGGGGGCCGGATTACAATGAGCAGTTCTTC. This gives the protein CASSVELAGGPDYNEQFF.